Here is one T cell receptor (beta chain) with its context. The table came from immunoSEQ multiplex PCR; TCRdb's copy has only in-frame clones and leaves some out. The table lists some 10,000 clones, 90% to 95% of them singletons. Documented time point: postoperative day 105 after intestinal transplantation (dayNNNN = postoperative day). The sample originates from a study of graft-versus-host responses after intestinal transplantation. For the study at large: Recipients were all induced with anti-thymocyte globulin, then given tacrolimus and steroids for two to three years.

The CDR3 contains 16 residues. With 0 bases removed from V and 0 bases from J, the gap between germline ends came to 9 bases. Germline V gene sequence: CDR1 MGHRA, CDR2 YSYEKL. The sequencing here drew on PBMCs, taken 105 days after intestinal transplantation. The chain couples TRBV4-1 to TRBJ1-3, with D perhaps matching TRBD1 (5 bases). The origin of this receptor is a human patient who received an intestinal transplant, so some T cells may come from the graft donor. The CDR3: CASSQDMDTSGNTIYF. DNA for the CDR3: TGCGCCAGCAGCCAAGATATGGACACCTCTGGAAACACCATATATTTT.